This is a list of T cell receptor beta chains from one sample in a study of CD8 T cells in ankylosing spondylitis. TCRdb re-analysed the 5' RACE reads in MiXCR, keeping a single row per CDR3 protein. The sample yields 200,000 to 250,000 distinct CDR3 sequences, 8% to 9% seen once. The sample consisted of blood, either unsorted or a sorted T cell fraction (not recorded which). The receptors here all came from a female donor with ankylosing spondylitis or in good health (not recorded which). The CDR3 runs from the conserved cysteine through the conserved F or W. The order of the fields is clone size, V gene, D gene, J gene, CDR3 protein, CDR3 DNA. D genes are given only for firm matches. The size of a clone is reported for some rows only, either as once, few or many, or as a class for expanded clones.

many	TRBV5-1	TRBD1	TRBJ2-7	CASSLTGGFSSYEQYF	TGCGCCAGCAGCTTGACAGGGGGCTTCAGCTCCTACGAGCAGTACTTC
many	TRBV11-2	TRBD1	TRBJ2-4	CASSREGQGFFYKNIQYF	TGTGCCAGCAGCCGAGAGGGACAGGGATTTTTCTACAAAAACATTCAGTACTTC
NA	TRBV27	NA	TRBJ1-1	CASRQERGNTEAFF	TGTGCCAGCAGACAGGAACGGGGGAACACTGAAGCTTTCTTT
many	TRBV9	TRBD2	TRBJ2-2	CASSVGTSGRPELFF	TGTGCCAGCAGCGTAGGGACTAGCGGGAGGCCGGAGCTGTTTTTT
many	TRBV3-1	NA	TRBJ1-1	CASSQDRVTFF	TGTGCCAGCAGCCAAGACAGGGTGACTTTCTTT
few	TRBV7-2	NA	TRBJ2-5	CASSPLWGWETQYF	TGTGCCAGCAGCCCCTTGTGGGGGTGGGAGACCCAGTACTTC
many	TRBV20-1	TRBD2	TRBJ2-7	CSATSGLTYEQYF	TGCAGTGCGACTAGCGGGTTGACCTACGAGCAGTACTTC
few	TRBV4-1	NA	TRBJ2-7	CASSQDMGVYEQYF	TGCGCCAGCAGCCAAGATATGGGGGTCTACGAGCAGTACTTC
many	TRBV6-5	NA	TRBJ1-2	CASSYGDGYTF	TGTGCCAGCAGTTACGGGGATGGCTACACCTTC
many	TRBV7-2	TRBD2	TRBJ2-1	CASSLEAGVGYNEQFF	TGTGCCAGCAGCTTAGAGGCGGGAGTGGGTTACAATGAGCAGTTCTTC
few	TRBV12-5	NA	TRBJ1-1	CASGFTSLTGPDNTEAFF	TGTGCTAGTGGTTTCACCTCCTTGACAGGTCCGGATAACACTGAAGCTTTCTTT
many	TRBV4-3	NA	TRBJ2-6	CASSQEPPGGGGANVLTF	TGCGCCAGCAGCCAAGAACCGCCTGGGGGAGGAGGGGCCAACGTCCTGACTTTC
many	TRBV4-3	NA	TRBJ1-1	CASSQFTRGFGTEAFF	TGCGCCAGCAGCCAATTTACCAGGGGCTTTGGCACTGAAGCTTTCTTT
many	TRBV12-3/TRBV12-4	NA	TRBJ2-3	CASSGGGRRRDTQYF	TGTGCCAGCAGTGGGGGAGGAAGGAGAAGAGATACGCAGTATTTT
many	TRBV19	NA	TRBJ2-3	CASSPQISGYTDTQYF	TGTGCCAGTAGTCCCCAAATTAGCGGATACACAGATACGCAGTATTTT
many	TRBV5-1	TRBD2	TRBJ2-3	CASSLEREWGDTQYF	TGCGCCAGCAGCTTGGAGCGGGAGTGGGGTGATACGCAGTATTTT
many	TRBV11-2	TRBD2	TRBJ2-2	CASSLDMSGMRSGELFF	TGTGCCAGCAGCTTAGATATGAGCGGGATGAGGTCCGGGGAGCTGTTTTTT
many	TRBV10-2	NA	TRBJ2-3	CASSAAGRYTDTQYF	TGCGCCAGCAGTGCGGCGGGCCGTTACACAGATACGCAGTATTTT
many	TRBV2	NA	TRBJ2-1	CASSDLRRRSYNEQFF	TGTGCCAGCAGTGACCTGCGGAGGAGGTCCTACAATGAGCAGTTCTTC
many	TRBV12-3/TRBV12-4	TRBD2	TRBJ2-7	CASSLRTSAKLTTYEQYF	TGTGCCAGCAGTTTAAGGACTAGCGCTAAGCTCACCACCTACGAGCAGTACTTC
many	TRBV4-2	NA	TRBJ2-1	CASSQDPSPHGDEQFF	TGTGCCAGCAGCCAGGATCCTAGCCCCCACGGGGATGAGCAGTTCTTC
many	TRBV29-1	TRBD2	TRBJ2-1	CSGGGLAHNEQFF	TGCAGCGGGGGGGGACTAGCACACAATGAGCAGTTCTTC
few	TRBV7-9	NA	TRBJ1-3	CASSFLTGRGNTIYF	TGTGCCAGCAGCTTTTTAACAGGGCGAGGAAACACCATATATTTT
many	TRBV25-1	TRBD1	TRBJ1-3	CASSDLQGAGNTIYF	TGTGCCAGCAGTGATCTCCAGGGGGCAGGAAACACCATATATTTT
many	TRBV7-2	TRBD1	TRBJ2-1	CASSVDRGANEQFF	TGTGCCAGCAGCGTGGACAGGGGGGCGAATGAGCAGTTCTTC
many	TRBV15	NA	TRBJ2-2	CATSSPRARGSPGELFF	TGTGCCACCAGCAGCCCCAGGGCCAGGGGTAGCCCCGGGGAGCTGTTTTTT
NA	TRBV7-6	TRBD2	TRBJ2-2	CASSPRLAGSTGELFF	TGTGCCAGCAGCCCCCGACTAGCGGGTAGCACCGGGGAGCTGTTTTTT
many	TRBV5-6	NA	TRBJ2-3	CASSLLLVKADTQYF	TGTGCCAGCAGCTTGCTACTAGTTAAGGCAGATACGCAGTATTTT
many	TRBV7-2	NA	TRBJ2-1	CASIKGTVYNEQFF	TGTGCCAGCATCAAGGGGACTGTCTACAATGAGCAGTTCTTC
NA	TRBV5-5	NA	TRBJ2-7	CASSYLDGPTYEQYF	TGTGCCAGCAGCTACTTGGACGGACCTACCTACGAGCAGTACTTC
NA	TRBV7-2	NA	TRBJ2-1	CVSSLTGLMCNEQFF	TGTGTCAGCAGCTTAACGGGACTCATGTGCAATGAGCAGTTCTTC
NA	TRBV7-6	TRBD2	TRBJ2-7	CTSSLHPSGDVWYEQYF	TGTACCAGCAGCTTACACCCTAGCGGGGATGTGTGGTACGAGCAGTACTTC
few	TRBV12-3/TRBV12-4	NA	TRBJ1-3	CASSYRVSSGNTIYF	TGTGCCAGCAGCTACAGGGTCTCTTCTGGAAACACCATATATTTT
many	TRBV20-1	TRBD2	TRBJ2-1	CSAPRGLGERNEQFF	TGCAGTGCCCCTAGGGGACTAGGGGAGAGGAATGAGCAGTTCTTC
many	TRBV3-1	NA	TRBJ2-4	CASSQGAKNIQYF	TGTGCCAGCAGCCAGGGGGCAAAAAACATTCAGTACTTC
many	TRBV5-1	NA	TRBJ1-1	CASSLGAATEAFF	TGCGCCAGCAGCTTGGGGGCGGCCACTGAAGCTTTCTTT
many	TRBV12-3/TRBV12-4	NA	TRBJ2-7	CASSFGGNEQYF	TGTGCCAGCAGTTTCGGCGGGAACGAGCAGTACTTC
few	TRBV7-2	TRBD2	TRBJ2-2	CASTKRGGSPGELFF	TGTGCCAGTACCAAGAGAGGCGGGAGCCCCGGGGAGCTGTTTTTT
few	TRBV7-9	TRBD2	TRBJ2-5	CASSSGLAGVGQETQYF	TGTGCCAGCAGTTCTGGACTAGCGGGAGTGGGCCAAGAGACCCAGTACTTC
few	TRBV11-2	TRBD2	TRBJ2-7	CASSLLAGTPYEQYF	TGTGCCAGCAGCTTACTAGCGGGAACACCCTACGAGCAGTACTTC
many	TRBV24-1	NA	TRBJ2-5	CATSDVRANQETQYF	TGTGCCACCAGTGATGTCAGGGCCAACCAAGAGACCCAGTACTTC
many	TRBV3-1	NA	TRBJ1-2	CASSHDGRGTAYGYTF	TGTGCCAGCAGCCATGACGGAAGGGGAACAGCCTATGGCTACACCTTC
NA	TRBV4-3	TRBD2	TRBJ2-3	CASSQGCLAEVRTDTQYF	TGCGCCAGCAGCCAAGGGTGTCTAGCGGAGGTCCGTACAGATACGCAGTATTTT
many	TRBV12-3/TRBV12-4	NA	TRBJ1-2	CASSFMGGDGYTF	TGTGCCAGCAGTTTCATGGGCGGGGATGGCTACACCTTC
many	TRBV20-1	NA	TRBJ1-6	CSVSPQETLISYNSPLHF	TGCAGTGTCAGCCCCCAGGAAACCCTGATCTCCTATAATTCACCCCTCCACTTT
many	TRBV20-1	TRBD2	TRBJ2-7	CSARDPREGYEQYF	TGCAGTGCTAGAGATCCCCGGGAGGGGTACGAGCAGTACTTC
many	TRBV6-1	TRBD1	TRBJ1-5	CASTEVGTGVLSQPQHF	TGTGCCAGCACCGAAGTGGGGACAGGGGTCTTGAGTCAGCCCCAGCATTTT
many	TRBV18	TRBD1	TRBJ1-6	CASSPGTELRYSPLHF	TGTGCCAGCTCACCCGGGACAGAACTTCGATATTCACCCCTCCACTTT
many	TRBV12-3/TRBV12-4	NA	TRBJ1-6	CASSLNGGNNSPLHF	TGTGCCAGCAGTTTAAACGGGGGAAATAATTCACCCCTCCACTTT
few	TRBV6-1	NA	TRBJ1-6	CASSPSGGRRNSPLHF	TGTGCCAGCAGTCCTTCGGGGGGACGTAGGAATTCACCCCTCCACTTT
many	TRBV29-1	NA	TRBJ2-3	CSVQGATQTDTQYF	TGCAGCGTCCAGGGCGCAACGCAGACAGATACGCAGTATTTT
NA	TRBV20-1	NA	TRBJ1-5	CSARVFGVSENQPQHF	TGCAGTGCTAGAGTGTTTGGGGTCAGCGAAAATCAGCCCCAGCATTTT
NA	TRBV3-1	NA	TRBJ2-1	CASSQERAGLYNEQFF	TGTGCCAGCAGCCAAGAAAGAGCAGGTTTATACAATGAGCAGTTCTTC
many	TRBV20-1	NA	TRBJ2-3	CSARHDKTDTQYF	TGCAGTGCTAGACACGATAAGACAGATACGCAGTATTTT
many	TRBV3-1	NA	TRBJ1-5	CASSQGRRVKQPQHF	TGTGCCAGCAGCCAAGGTCGTCGGGTGAAGCAGCCCCAGCATTTT
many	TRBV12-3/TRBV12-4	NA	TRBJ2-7	CASSLGQGRSYEQYF	TGTGCCAGCAGTTTAGGGCAGGGACGCTCCTACGAGCAGTACTTC
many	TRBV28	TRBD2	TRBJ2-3	CASSATSGRASDTQYF	TGTGCCAGCAGTGCTACTAGCGGGAGGGCCTCAGATACGCAGTATTTT
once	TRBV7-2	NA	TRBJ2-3	CASSLDGAHPDTQYF	TGTGCCAGCAGCTTAGATGGAGCGCATCCAGATACGCAGTATTTT
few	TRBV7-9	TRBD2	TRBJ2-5	CASLAVAETQYF	TGTGCCAGCCTAGCGGTGGCGGAGACCCAGTACTTC